The entry below gives a single T cell receptor (beta chain) sequence along with its context. Its target antigen remains unknown. Base qualities are not provided; no much larger clone lies one nucleotide away. Receptor amplification or capture employed the immunoSEQ multiplex PCR assay. For TCR sequencing, RNA was extracted from every sample and reverse transcribed into cDNA to serve as template. First-strand cDNA was synthesized with SuperScript III using a 2:1 mix of oligo-dT and random hexamers. A synthetic immune receptor repertoire was used to gauge amplification bias, and whatever bias remained was removed computationally. Processing in the source paper ran as follows. Raw reads were preprocessed to remove errors, and CDR3 was defined by IMGT conventions from the conserved cysteine to phenylalanine. To get clonality, Shannon entropy was normalized by log2 of the number of productive unique TCRs and the result was subtracted from 1. Whether each scalp clone was CD4 or CD8 was inferred by checking scalp TCRbeta sequences against the CD4 and CD8 repertoires from sorted blood. Drawn from immuneACCESS, this table holds only the in-frame rearrangements with V and J called that TCRdb kept. Clones are partly lost; checked studies trace under half to an unresolved V gene and leave the rest unexplained. V and J calls plus clone size are reproduced from that table; the DNA served to infer D and trimming. The sample contains roughly 120,000 clones, around two fifths of them found a single time. Of the sample, over 3% is held by the ten largest clones.

For CDR1 and CDR2, the germline V gene lists LGHNA and YSLEER. Clipping removes 1 base from V and 12 bases from J, with 12 as the unmatched junction base count. Including the terminal cysteine and phenylalanine, the CDR3 comprises 16 residues. Only the CDR3 DNA stays, 48 bases, in frame from base 1. The entry originates in a study of CD8+ T cells in alopecia areata (dated by TCRdb to 2016 to 2018). Background on the whole study: Treated patients were enrolled in an open-label pilot trial of oral tofacitinib, 5 to 10 mg twice daily, for moderate-to-severe alopecia areata. Patients stayed on tofacitinib for 6 to 18 months and then had 6 months of follow-up off drug so that delayed response and recurrence could be assessed. The study used high-throughput TCRbeta sequencing to examine T cell clonal expansion in alopecia areata, in both the C3H/HeJ mouse model and human patients. Human TCRbeta sequencing covered scalp tissue and sorted CD4+ and CD8+ peripheral blood T cells from patchy and totalis/universalis alopecia areata patients and healthy controls. Patients on tofacitinib were biopsied at baseline and after 4 and 24 weeks of treatment, and several of the patients also had a later scalp biopsy. Scalp clonality was compared among normal scalp (n=4), patchy alopecia areata scalp (n=8), and alopecia totalis/universalis scalp (n=8). RNA came from the PAXgene miRNA kit for fixed scalp, the miRNeasy kit for PBMCs, and the RNeasy kit for mouse skin. immunoSEQ multiplex PCR using 35 Vbeta forward primers and 13 Jbeta reverse primers was used to amplify TCRbeta CDR3 regions.

From alopecia areata patients, peripheral blood was collected along with lesional scalp punch biopsies. PBMCs were isolated by density centrifugation and stained for CD3, CD4 and CD8, and CD4+ and CD8+ T cells were sorted on a FACSAria. General conclusions and limits of the study: Shared TCR sequences between patients were less evident than in mice, which may be partly attributable to HLA diversity in the patient population. Resident alphabeta T cells in normal human skin are also sequenced, complicating scalp TCR repertoire analysis, unlike mouse skin dominated by gammadelta T cells. Higher clonality and more expanded CD8+ clones were observed in lesional scalp than in normal scalp, particularly in alopecia totalis/universalis, a finding suggestive of antigenic drive.

The receptor's source is a human donor with alopecia areata. Recombination connected TRBV4-3 to TRBJ2-1, and 10 junction bases match TRBD1. Sequencing was performed on CD4+ T cells sorted from blood. The CDR3 protein sequence reads: CASSQATGTGAERQFF. The sequence in DNA is TGCGCCAGCAGCCAAGCTACCGGGACAGGGGCTGAAAGGCAGTTCTTC.